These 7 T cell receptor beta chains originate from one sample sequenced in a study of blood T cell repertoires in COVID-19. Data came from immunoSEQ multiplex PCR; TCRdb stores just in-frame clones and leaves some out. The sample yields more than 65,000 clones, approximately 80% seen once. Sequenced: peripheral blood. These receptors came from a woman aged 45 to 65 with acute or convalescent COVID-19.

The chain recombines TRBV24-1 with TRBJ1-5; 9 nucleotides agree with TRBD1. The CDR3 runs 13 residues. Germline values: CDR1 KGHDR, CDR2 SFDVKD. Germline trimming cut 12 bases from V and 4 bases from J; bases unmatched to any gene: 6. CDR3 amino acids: CAASGTGNQPQHF. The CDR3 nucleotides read TGTGCCGCCTCCGGGACAGGGAATCAGCCCCAGCATTTT.

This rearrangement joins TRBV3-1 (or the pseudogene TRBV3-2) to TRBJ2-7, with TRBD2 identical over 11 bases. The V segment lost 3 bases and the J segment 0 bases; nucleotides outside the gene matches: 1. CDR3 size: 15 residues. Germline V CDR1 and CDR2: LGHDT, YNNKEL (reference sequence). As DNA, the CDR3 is TGTGCCAGCAGCCACACTAGCGGGAGCTCCTACGAGCAGTACTTC. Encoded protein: CASSHTSGSSYEQYF.

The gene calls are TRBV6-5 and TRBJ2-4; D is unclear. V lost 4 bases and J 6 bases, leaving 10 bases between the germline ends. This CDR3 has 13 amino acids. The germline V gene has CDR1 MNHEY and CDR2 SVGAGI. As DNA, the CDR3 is TGTGCCAGCAGTTCCCCCACTTCAAACATTCAGTACTTC. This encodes CASSSPTSNIQYF.

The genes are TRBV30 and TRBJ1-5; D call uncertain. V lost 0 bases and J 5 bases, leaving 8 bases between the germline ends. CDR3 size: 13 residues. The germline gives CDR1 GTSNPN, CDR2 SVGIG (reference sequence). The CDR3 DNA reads TGTGCCTGGAGTGTGACCGGGGATCAGCCCCAGCATTTT. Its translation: CAWSVTGDQPQHF. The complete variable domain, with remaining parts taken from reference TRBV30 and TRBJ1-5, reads SQTIHQWPATLVQPVGSPLSLECTVEGTSNPNLYWYRQAAGRGLQLLFYSVGIGQISSEVPQNLSASRPQDRQFILSSKKLLLSDSGFYLCAWSVTGDQPQHFGDGTRLSIL.

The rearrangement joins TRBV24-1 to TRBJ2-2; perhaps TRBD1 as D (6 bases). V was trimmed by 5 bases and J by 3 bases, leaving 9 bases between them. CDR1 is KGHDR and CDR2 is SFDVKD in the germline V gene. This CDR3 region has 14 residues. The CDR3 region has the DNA TGTGCCACCAGTGGTCCAGGGGACACCGGGGAGCTGTTTTTT. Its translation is CATSGPGDTGELFF.

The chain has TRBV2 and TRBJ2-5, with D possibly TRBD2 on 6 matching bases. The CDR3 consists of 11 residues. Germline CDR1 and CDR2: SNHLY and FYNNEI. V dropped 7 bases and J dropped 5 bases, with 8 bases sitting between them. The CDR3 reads CASTSVETQYF. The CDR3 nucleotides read TGTGCCAGCACTAGCGTGGAGACCCAGTACTTC.

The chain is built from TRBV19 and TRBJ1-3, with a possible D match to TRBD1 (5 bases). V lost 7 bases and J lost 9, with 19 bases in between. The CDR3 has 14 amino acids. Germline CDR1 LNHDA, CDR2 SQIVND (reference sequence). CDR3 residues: CASTYGTSRGTIYF. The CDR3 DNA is TGTGCCAGTACCTATGGGACTTCCCGGGGCACCATATATTTT. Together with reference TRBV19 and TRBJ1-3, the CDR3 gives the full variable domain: DGGITQSPKYLFRKEGQNVTLSCEQNLNHDAMYWYRQDPGQGLRLIYYSQIVNDFQKGDIAEGYSVSREKKESFPLTVTSAQKNPTAFYLCASTYGTSRGTIYFGEGSWLTVV.